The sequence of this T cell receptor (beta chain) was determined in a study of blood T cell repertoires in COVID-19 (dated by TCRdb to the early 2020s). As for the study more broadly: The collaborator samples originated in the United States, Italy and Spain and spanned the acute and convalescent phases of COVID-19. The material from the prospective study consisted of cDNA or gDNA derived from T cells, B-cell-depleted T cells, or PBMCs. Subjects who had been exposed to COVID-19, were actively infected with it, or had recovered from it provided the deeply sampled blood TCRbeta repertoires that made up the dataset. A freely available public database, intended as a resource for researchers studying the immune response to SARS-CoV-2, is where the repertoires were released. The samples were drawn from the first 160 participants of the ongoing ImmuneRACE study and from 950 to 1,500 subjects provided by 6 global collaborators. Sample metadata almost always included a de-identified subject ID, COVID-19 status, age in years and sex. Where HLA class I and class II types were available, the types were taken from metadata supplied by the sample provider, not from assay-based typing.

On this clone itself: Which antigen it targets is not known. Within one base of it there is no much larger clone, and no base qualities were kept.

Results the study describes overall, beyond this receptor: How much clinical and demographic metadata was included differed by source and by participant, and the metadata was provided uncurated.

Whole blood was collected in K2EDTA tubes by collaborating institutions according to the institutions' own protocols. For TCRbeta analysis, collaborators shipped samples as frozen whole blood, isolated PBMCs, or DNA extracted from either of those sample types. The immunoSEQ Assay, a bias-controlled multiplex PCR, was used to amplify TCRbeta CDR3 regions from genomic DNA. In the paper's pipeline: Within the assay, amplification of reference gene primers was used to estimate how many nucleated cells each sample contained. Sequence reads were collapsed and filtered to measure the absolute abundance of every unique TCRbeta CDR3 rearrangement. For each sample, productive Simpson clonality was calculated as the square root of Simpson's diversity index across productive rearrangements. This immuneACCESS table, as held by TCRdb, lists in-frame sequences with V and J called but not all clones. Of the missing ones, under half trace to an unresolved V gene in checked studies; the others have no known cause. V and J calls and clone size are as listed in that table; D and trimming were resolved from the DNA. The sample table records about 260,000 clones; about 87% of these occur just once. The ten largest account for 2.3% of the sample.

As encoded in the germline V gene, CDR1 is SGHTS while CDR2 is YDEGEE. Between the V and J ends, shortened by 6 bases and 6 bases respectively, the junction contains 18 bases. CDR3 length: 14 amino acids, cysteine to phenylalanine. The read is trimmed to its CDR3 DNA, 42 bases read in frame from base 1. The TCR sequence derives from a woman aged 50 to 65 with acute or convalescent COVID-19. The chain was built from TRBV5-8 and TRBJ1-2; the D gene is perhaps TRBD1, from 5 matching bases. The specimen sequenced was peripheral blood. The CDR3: CASTRLGGTHGYTF. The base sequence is TGTGCCAGCACTCGCTTGGGGGGGACGCATGGCTACACCTTC.